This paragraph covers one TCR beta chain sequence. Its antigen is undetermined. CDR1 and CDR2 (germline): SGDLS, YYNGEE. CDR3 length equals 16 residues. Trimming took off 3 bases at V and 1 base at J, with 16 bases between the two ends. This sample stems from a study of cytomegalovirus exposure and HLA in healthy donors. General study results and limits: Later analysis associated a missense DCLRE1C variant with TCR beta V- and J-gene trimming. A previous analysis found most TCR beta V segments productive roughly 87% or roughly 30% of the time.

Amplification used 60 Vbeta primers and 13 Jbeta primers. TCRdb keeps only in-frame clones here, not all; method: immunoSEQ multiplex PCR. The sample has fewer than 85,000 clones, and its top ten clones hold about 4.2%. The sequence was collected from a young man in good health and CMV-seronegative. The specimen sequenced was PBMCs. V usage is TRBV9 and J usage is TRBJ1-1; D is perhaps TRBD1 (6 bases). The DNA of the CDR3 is TGTGCCAGCAGCGCCCGACAGGTTTGGGCGAACACTGAAGCTTTCTTT. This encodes CASSARQVWANTEAFF.